Each of the 10 T cell receptor beta chains below was sequenced from the same sample in a study of blood T cells in healthy people across ages. Alongside a J-beta primer mix, a sample-barcoded 5' primer served in a second PCR lasting 7 to 11 cycles. TCRdb re-analysed the 5' RACE reads in MiXCR, keeping a single row per CDR3 protein. The sample consists of about 730,000 distinct CDR3 sequences, approximately 39% of them appearing once. Sequenced input: blood. These receptors were taken from a woman aged 60 to 75 in good health.

The chain joins TRBV14 to TRBJ2-5, with 9 bases that match TRBD2. The CDR3 consists of 17 residues. V was clipped by 1 base and J by 5 bases; unmatched bases: 11. From germline, CDR1 is SGHDN and CDR2 FVKESK. CDR3 in amino acids: CASSQGLRSGGGETQYF. The DNA of the CDR3 is TGTGCCAGCAGCCAAGGTCTGCGTAGCGGGGGCGGGGAGACCCAGTACTTC.

The CDR3 sequence: CSVNRRGNYGYTF. Here the CDR3 DNA reads TGCAGTGTCAACAGGAGAGGCAACTATGGCTACACCTTC. This chain joins TRBV20-1 and TRBJ1-2; D is possibly TRBD1 (5 bases). There are 13 residues in the CDR3. The ends were cut back, 7 bases at V and 2 bases at J, with 14 bases in the middle. Looked up from germline, CDR1 is DFQATT and CDR2 is SNEGSKA (reference sequence).

The V gene is TRBV6-2 or TRBV6-3, the J gene TRBJ2-4; D gene unclear. The DNA end is more similar to TRBJ2-7, so the J call may be wrong. Germline V lookup: CDR1 MNHEY, CDR2 SVGEGT. The CDR3 extends over 14 amino acids. The CDR3 is CASSYEDGAYEQYF. The CDR3 coding sequence is TGTGCCAGCAGTTACGAGGACGGCGCTTACGAGCAGTACTTC.

Concerning this clonotype: Relative to the germline gene, one junction end is altered; a read error may explain this. The chain is built from TRBV20-1 and TRBJ2-6, with D possibly matching TRBD1 (5 bases). This CDR3 region has 16 residues. CDR1 and CDR2 (germline): DFQATT, SNEGSKA (reference sequence). CDR3 DNA: TGCAGTGCTAGATCCCCCCAGGGCGGTGGGGCCAACATCCTGACTTTC. Protein: CSARSPQGGGANILTF.

The V call is TRBV29-1, the J call TRBJ2-3, with D tentatively TRBD2 (6 bases). V shed 6 bases and J shed 2 bases, with 21 bases lying between them. From germline, CDR1 is SQVTM and CDR2 ANQGSEA. The CDR3 runs to 16 residues. CDR3 coding DNA: TGCAGCGTCTCCGACCCCACTAGCTCGAACACAGATACGCAGTATTTT. This gives the protein CSVSDPTSSNTDTQYF.

The chain recombines TRBV7-2 with TRBJ2-5; possibly TRBD1 or TRBD2 for D (5 bases each). Deletions cut 1 base from V and 3 bases from J, with 12 bases between. CDR1 is SGHTA and CDR2 is FQGNSA in the germline V gene. The CDR3 spans 15 residues. Here the CDR3 DNA reads TGTGCCAGCAGCTTAGTAATGGTGGGGGAAGAGACCCAGTACTTC. Residues: CASSLVMVGEETQYF.

This clonotype was seen only a few times. V and J are TRBV5-1 and TRBJ2-1; TRBD1 aligns across 9 bases. Per the germline V gene, CDR1 is SGHRS and CDR2 is YFSETQ. Losses at the gene ends were 7 bases for V and 6 bases for J; bases not matched to a gene: 11. This CDR3 is 15 amino acids long. This CDR3 is CASGGPGQGSNEQFF. Here the CDR3 DNA reads TGCGCCAGCGGCGGGCCAGGACAGGGGTCCAATGAGCAGTTCTTC.

The chain uses TRBV15 and TRBJ2-2, with D hard to call. The CDR3 length is 11 residues. Trimming pared 3 bases from V and 5 bases from J, leaving 1 base between. In germline, CDR1 is LNHNV, CDR2 YYDKDF (reference sequence). CDR3 residues: CATSSTGELFF. DNA for the CDR3: TGTGCCACCAGCAGTACCGGGGAGCTGTTTTTT.

This clonotype was counted between two and nine times. The genes are TRBV20-1 and TRBJ2-1; TRBD1 might be the D (6 bases). Germline V gene sequence: CDR1 DFQATT, CDR2 SNEGSKA (reference sequence). This CDR3 is built from 15 residues. The V and J ends lost 6 bases and 6 bases respectively, with 21 bases between them. The CDR3 loop is CSATQGLLLINEQFF. The CDR3 DNA sequence: TGCAGTGCGACTCAGGGGTTACTACTGATCAATGAGCAGTTCTTC.

In regard to this clonotype: Germline is not matched at one junction end, which may reflect a read error. The genes are TRBV10-3 and TRBJ1-2; tentatively, D is TRBD1 (5 bases). CDR1 and CDR2 (germline): ENHRY, SYGVKD. The CDR3 extends over 15 amino acids. The CDR3 sequence: CAVSRARTENGGYTF. The CDR3 nucleotides read TGTGCCGTCAGCAGGGCCCGCACAGAGAATGGTGGCTACACCTTC.